By sample fraction, the clone carrying this T cell receptor delta chain is medium-sized. This entry belongs to a study of gamma-delta T cells after stem cell transplantation. The CDR3 is 18 residues long. With 3 bases clipped from V and 0 bases from J, the junction kept 9 bases outside the gene matches. Germline V lookup: CDR1 GEAIGNYY, CDR2 EKD. TCRdb redid clone calling on the RT-PCR reads using CATT. The top ten clones hold approximately 16% of a sample with around 2,200 delta-chain clones, approximately 2.5% of them seen once. The clonotype originates from a human donor. It is not recorded whose cells these are; they may come from a transplant donor. What was sequenced was gamma-delta T cells. The J gene is TRDJ1, the V gene TRDV2, with 13 bases lining up with TRDD3. The CDR3 loop reads CACDPLLGDTRDTDKLIF. DNA of the CDR3: TGTGCCTGTGACCCGTTACTGGGGGATACGCGGGACACCGATAAACTCATCTTT.